The 17 T cell receptor beta chains given below trace back to one sample, sequenced in a study of T cells after yellow fever vaccination. MiXCR, applied by TCRdb to the 5' RACE reads, yields one record per CDR3 protein. The sample lists roughly 250,000 distinct CDR3 sequences; roughly 13% were seen once. This material consisted of CD4+ T cells sorted from PBMCs, taken 45 days after the yellow fever booster vaccination. The source is a man aged 30 to 45 who received the YFV17D yellow fever vaccine.

This clonotype has a single count. The rearrangement uses TRBV29-1 and TRBJ2-7; D may be TRBD1 (5 bases). CDR1 and CDR2 (germline): SQVTM, ANQGSEA. The CDR3 loop spans 14 amino acids. Trimming cost V 3 bases and J 4 bases, with 16 bases left between them. The CDR3 sequence: CSVEGPRQPYEQYF. DNA of the CDR3: TGCAGCGTTGAGGGGCCTCGACAACCTTACGAGCAGTACTTC.

This clonotype was counted between two and nine times. This sequence joins TRBV3-1 and TRBJ2-2; no firm D call. This CDR3 spans 14 amino acids. The germline V and J ends were trimmed by 0 bases and 5 bases, with 7 bases remaining between them. Germline values: CDR1 LGHDT, CDR2 YNNKEL (reference sequence). CDR3 in amino acids: CASSQDRLTGELFF. DNA for the CDR3: TGTGCCAGCAGCCAAGATCGTTTAACCGGGGAGCTGTTTTTT. Using reference TRBV3-1 and TRBJ2-2 for the parts outside the CDR3, the full variable domain is DTAVSQTPKYLVTQMGNDKSIKCEQNLGHDTMYWYKQDSKKFLKIMFSYNNKELIINETVPNRFSPKSPDKAHLNLHINSLELGDSAVYFCASSQDRLTGELFFGEGSRLTVL.

The chain uses TRBV5-5 and TRBJ2-1, with 10 bases that match TRBD2. This CDR3 has 17 amino acids. CDR1 and CDR2 from the germline V gene are SGHKS and YYEKEE (reference sequence). The V gene end was trimmed by 1 base and the J gene end by 0 bases; junction bases not matched to a gene: 4. Here the CDR3 DNA reads TGTGCCAGCAGCTTGTTAGGACTAGCGGACTCCTACAATGAGCAGTTCTTC. It translates to CASSLLGLADSYNEQFF.

This clonotype was seen only a few times. The chain uses TRBV20-1 and TRBJ2-7; no reliable D call. From germline, CDR1 is DFQATT and CDR2 SNEGSKA (reference sequence). Trimming pared 0 bases from V and 5 bases from J, leaving 14 bases between. This CDR3 region has 14 residues. In DNA form, the CDR3 reads TGCAGTGCTAGAGAACGCCCGGCCGGCCACGAGCAGTACTTC. Protein: CSARERPAGHEQYF.

This clonotype was seen more than once but under ten times. The genes are TRBV5-1 and TRBJ2-7, with 10 bases lining up with TRBD1. Germline V lookup: CDR1 SGHRS, CDR2 YFSETQ. The V and J ends lost 0 bases and 6 bases, in that order; junction bases with no gene match: 6. The CDR3 totals 15 residues. Here the CDR3 DNA reads TGCGCCAGCAGCTTGGCCCGGGACAGGGGAGGCGAGCAGTACTTC. It translates to CASSLARDRGGEQYF.

Only a few counts were recorded for this clonotype. This rearrangement joins TRBV11-2 to TRBJ2-1; possibly TRBD2 for D (5 bases). Per germline, CDR1 SGHAT and CDR2 FQNNGV. The length of the CDR3 is 15 residues. V was clipped by 8 bases and J by 0 bases, with 14 bases between them. CDR3 loop: CASGWTASSYNEQFF. CDR3 nucleotide sequence: TGTGCCAGCGGCTGGACTGCGAGCTCCTACAATGAGCAGTTCTTC.

This clonotype was counted at least ten times. This sequence joins TRBV7-6 and TRBJ2-5, with 7 positions matching TRBD2. V gave up 5 bases and J gave up 7 bases; unmatched junction bases: 4. CDR1 and CDR2 (germline): SGHVS, FNYEAQ. This CDR3 spans 12 amino acids. The CDR3 region has the DNA TGTGCCAGCAGCGGGACTACCCCGACCCAGTACTTC. This sequence encodes CASSGTTPTQYF. The variable domain in full, with the rest retrieved from reference TRBV7-6 and TRBJ2-5, is GAGVSQSPRYKVTKRGQDVALRCDPISGHVSLYWYRQALGQGPEFLTYFNYEAQQDKSGLPNDRFSAERPEGSISTLTIQRTEQRDSAMYRCASSGTTPTQYFGPGTRLLVL.

V is TRBV24-1 and J is TRBJ2-1, with 11 bases aligning to TRBD2. The CDR3 is 15 amino acids. J gave up 6 bases and V 9 bases, and 9 bases lay outside the gene matches. Germline lookup yields CDR1 KGHDR and CDR2 SFDVKD. The DNA of the CDR3 is TGTGCCACCGGGACTAGCGGCAGCTACAGCAATGAGCAGTTCTTC. Translating gives CATGTSGSYSNEQFF.

This clonotype has ten or more counts. The J gene is TRBJ2-7, the V gene TRBV20-1, with D uncertain. The CDR3 is 17 amino acids. Trimming shortened V by 2 bases and J by 0 bases, and 20 bases separated the two germline ends. Germline loops: CDR1 DFQATT, CDR2 SNEGSKA (reference sequence). CDR3 sequence reads: CSARNTGRALSSYEQYF. CDR3 coding DNA: TGCAGTGCTAGAAACACCGGCCGAGCTTTAAGCTCCTACGAGCAGTACTTC.

This clonotype was seen more than once but under ten times. This chain connects TRBV2 to TRBJ2-5; TRBD1 agrees at 7 bases. The germline gives CDR1 SNHLY, CDR2 FYNNEI. There are 12 residues in the CDR3. Trimming at V came to 8 bases and at J to 10 bases, leaving 10 bases not matched to a gene. The CDR3 region has the DNA TGTGCCAGCGACCTGCCCCAGGGGGTCCAGTACTTC. It codes for CASDLPQGVQYF.

V gene TRBV5-1 combines with J gene TRBJ1-3; D not resolved. Looked up from germline, CDR1 is SGHRS and CDR2 is YFSETQ. This CDR3 contains 14 residues. V was pared by 2 bases and J by 4 bases, with 10 bases between. For the CDR3, the DNA is TGCGCCAGCAGCTTAGGCTATGACGGAAACACCATATATTTT. Residues: CASSLGYDGNTIYF.

The V gene is TRBV23-1, the J gene TRBJ2-1; tentative D call: TRBD2 (5 bases). TRBV23-1 is an ORF, with its function uncertain. The CDR3 covers 17 residues. V dropped 4 bases and J dropped 9 bases, with 25 bases sitting between them. The CDR3 region is CASSPLRRSAAKGEQFF. In nucleotides, the CDR3 is TGCGCCAGCAGTCCTCTTCGGAGGTCGGCGGCCAAGGGTGAGCAGTTCTTC.

The V and J genes are TRBV7-2 and TRBJ2-1, with 7 positions matching TRBD2. Germline lookup yields CDR1 SGHTA and CDR2 FQGNSA. V dropped 3 bases and J dropped 4; count of bases not matched to a gene: 6. The length of the CDR3 is 15 residues. CDR3 amino acids: CASSFGLSGYNEQFF. Written as DNA, the CDR3 is TGTGCCAGCAGCTTTGGACTTAGCGGGTACAATGAGCAGTTCTTC.

The V call is TRBV10-3, the J call TRBJ2-1; 9 nucleotides match TRBD2. Germline loops: CDR1 ENHRY, CDR2 SYGVKD. This CDR3 is 16 amino acids long. V shed 6 bases and J 8 bases; nucleotides not matched to a gene: 14. The CDR3 sequence: CAISRVELAGSYEQFF. CDR3 in DNA: TGTGCCATCAGCCGAGTCGAGCTAGCGGGAAGTTATGAGCAGTTCTTC.

This clonotype has a handful of counts. V gene TRBV7-2 combines with J gene TRBJ2-1; TRBD2 matches at 7 bases. The CDR3 contains 15 residues. CDR1 and CDR2 from the germline V gene are SGHTA and FQGNSA. Losses at the gene ends were 4 bases for V and 6 bases for J; bases not matched to a gene: 9. Here the CDR3 reads CASSSGASGINEQFF. The CDR3 DNA follows: TGTGCCAGCAGCTCCGGGGCTAGCGGTATCAATGAGCAGTTCTTC.

The chain couples TRBV18 to TRBJ2-5; 9 positions match TRBD1. The CDR3 runs to 15 residues. CDR1 and CDR2 (germline): KGHSH, LQKENI. Trimming at V came to 1 base and at J to 3 bases, leaving 3 bases not matched to a gene. The CDR3, as DNA: TGTGCCAGCTCACCACGCCGGACAGGGGAAGAGACCCAGTACTTC. As protein: CASSPRRTGEETQYF. Using reference TRBV18 and TRBJ2-5 for the parts outside the CDR3, the full variable domain is NAGVMQNPRHLVRRRGQEARLRCSPMKGHSHVYWYRQLPEEGLKFMVYLQKENIIDESGMPKERFSAEFPKEGPSILRIQQVVRGDSAAYFCASSPRRTGEETQYFGPGTRLLVL.

This clonotype was seen a handful of times. The rearrangement links TRBV20-1 to TRBJ2-1; D gene uncertain. The CDR3 runs to 16 residues. The germline V and J ends were trimmed by 0 bases and 0 bases, with 12 bases remaining between them. Germline lookup yields CDR1 DFQATT and CDR2 SNEGSKA (reference sequence). The CDR3 sequence: CSARDLNRGSYNEQFF. The CDR3 DNA follows: TGCAGTGCTAGAGATTTGAACCGAGGCTCCTACAATGAGCAGTTCTTC.